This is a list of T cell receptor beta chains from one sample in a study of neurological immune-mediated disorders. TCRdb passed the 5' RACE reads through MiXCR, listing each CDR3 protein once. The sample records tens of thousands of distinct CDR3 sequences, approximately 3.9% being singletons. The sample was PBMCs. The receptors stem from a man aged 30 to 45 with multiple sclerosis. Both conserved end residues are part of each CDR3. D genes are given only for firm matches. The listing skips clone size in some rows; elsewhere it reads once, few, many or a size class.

cdr3_nt: TGTGCCACCGGTCGTAGGGCCGGGGAGCTGTTTTTT; cdr3_aa: CATGRRAGELFF; clone_size: many; j_call: TRBJ2-2; d_call: NA; v_call: TRBV6-5
cdr3_nt: TGCGCCAGCAGCACCCTGGTAGGGGGCCCCCAAGAGACCCAGTACTTC; cdr3_aa: CASSTLVGGPQETQYF; clone_size: many; j_call: TRBJ2-5; d_call: TRBD1; v_call: TRBV5-1
cdr3_nt: TGTGCCACCAGCGGGGAGAGAGCGGCTGGTCAGCCCCAGCATTTT; cdr3_aa: CATSGERAAGQPQHF; clone_size: many; j_call: TRBJ1-5; d_call: NA; v_call: TRBV15
cdr3_nt: TGTGCCAGCAGTTACTCGAGGCAGGGGCCTGAAGCTTTCTTT; cdr3_aa: CASSYSRQGPEAFF; clone_size: many; j_call: TRBJ1-1; d_call: NA; v_call: TRBV6-6
cdr3_nt: TGTGCCAGCAGTCAGATCAAGGGCTATGGCTACACCTTC; cdr3_aa: CASSQIKGYGYTF; clone_size: many; j_call: TRBJ1-2; d_call: NA; v_call: TRBV7-2
cdr3_nt: TGTGCCAGCTCACCAGGGCGGGATCCTTACGAGCAGTACTTC; cdr3_aa: CASSPGRDPYEQYF; clone_size: many; j_call: TRBJ2-7; d_call: NA; v_call: TRBV18
cdr3_nt: TGTGCCAGCAGCGAACGGGAGGCCCTGTACGAGCAGTACTTC; cdr3_aa: CASSEREALYEQYF; clone_size: many; j_call: TRBJ2-7; d_call: TRBD2; v_call: TRBV4-2
cdr3_nt: TGCAGTGCTAGATACGGGGACCACGAGCAGTACTTC; cdr3_aa: CSARYGDHEQYF; clone_size: few; j_call: TRBJ2-7; d_call: NA; v_call: TRBV20-1
cdr3_nt: TGTGCCACCAGCAGAGAGGATGGCTACACCTTC; cdr3_aa: CATSREDGYTF; clone_size: many; j_call: TRBJ1-2; d_call: NA; v_call: TRBV15
cdr3_nt: TGCAGTGCCCGCCCCCTGACTAGCGGAGCGAACACCGGGGAGCTGTTTTTT; cdr3_aa: CSARPLTSGANTGELFF; clone_size: many; j_call: TRBJ2-2; d_call: TRBD2; v_call: TRBV20-1
cdr3_nt: TGCGCCAGCAGCTTGGGGGTAAATCAGCCCCAGCATTTT; cdr3_aa: CASSLGVNQPQHF; clone_size: many; j_call: TRBJ1-5; d_call: NA; v_call: TRBV5-1
cdr3_nt: TGTGCCAGCGAGCCAGGAGGGCCCGGTGTTAAGTACTTC; cdr3_aa: CASEPGGPGVKYF; clone_size: many; j_call: TRBJ2-7; d_call: NA; v_call: TRBV2
cdr3_nt: TGCGCCAGCAGCTCCGGGGGTCTCTCCTACGAGCAGTACTTC; cdr3_aa: CASSSGGLSYEQYF; clone_size: many; j_call: TRBJ2-7; d_call: NA; v_call: TRBV5-1
cdr3_nt: TGTGCCAGCAAGACAGGGGGCGAAGAGACCCAGTACTTC; cdr3_aa: CASKTGGEETQYF; clone_size: many; j_call: TRBJ2-5; d_call: TRBD1; v_call: TRBV2
cdr3_nt: TGTGCCAGCAGCTTCCGCTGGGGCCGGGGCCAAGAGACCCAGTACTTC; cdr3_aa: CASSFRWGRGQETQYF; clone_size: many; j_call: TRBJ2-5; d_call: NA; v_call: TRBV7-9
cdr3_nt: TGTGCCAGCAGCTCGGACGGGGGGCGAAATCAGCCCCAGCATTTT; cdr3_aa: CASSSDGGRNQPQHF; clone_size: many; j_call: TRBJ1-5; d_call: NA; v_call: TRBV7-8
cdr3_nt: TGCAGTGCCCGACAGGATGAAGCTTTCTTT; cdr3_aa: CSARQDEAFF; clone_size: many; j_call: TRBJ1-1; d_call: NA; v_call: TRBV20-1
cdr3_nt: TGTGCCAGCAGCCCCGAGGGGGGGCCAACTGAAGCTTTCTTT; cdr3_aa: CASSPEGGPTEAFF; clone_size: many; j_call: TRBJ1-1; d_call: NA; v_call: TRBV9
cdr3_nt: TGTGCCAGCAGCTTAGCGTCACAGGGGGGCGCAGATACGCAGTATTTT; cdr3_aa: CASSLASQGGADTQYF; clone_size: many; j_call: TRBJ2-3; d_call: TRBD1; v_call: TRBV7-2
cdr3_nt: TGCAGCGTAAGCGAATTCACAGATACGCAGTATTTT; cdr3_aa: CSVSEFTDTQYF; clone_size: many; j_call: TRBJ2-3; d_call: NA; v_call: TRBV29-1
cdr3_nt: TGTGCCAGCAGCTTATCGGGACTAGTCTCCCATGAGCAGTTCTTC; cdr3_aa: CASSLSGLVSHEQFF; clone_size: many; j_call: TRBJ2-1; d_call: TRBD2; v_call: TRBV9
cdr3_nt: TGTGCCAGCAGTTTAGCCCTGGGACAGGGGGGCCAAGAGCAGTACTTC; cdr3_aa: CASSLALGQGGQEQYF; clone_size: NA; j_call: TRBJ2-7; d_call: TRBD1; v_call: TRBV12-3/TRBV12-4
cdr3_nt: TGTGCCACCAGGAGAGACAGGGGGCGGGATGAGCAGTTCTTC; cdr3_aa: CATRRDRGRDEQFF; clone_size: many; j_call: TRBJ2-1; d_call: TRBD1; v_call: TRBV7-9
cdr3_nt: TGTGCCAGCAGCTGGGGACAGGGGCCAAGTCAGCCCCAGAATTTT; cdr3_aa: CASSWGQGPSQPQNF; clone_size: many; j_call: TRBJ1-5; d_call: TRBD1; v_call: TRBV7-2
cdr3_nt: TGTGCCAGCAGTTATAAAGGGGGCTCTGAAGCTTTCTTT; cdr3_aa: CASSYKGGSEAFF; clone_size: few; j_call: TRBJ1-1; d_call: TRBD1; v_call: TRBV9
cdr3_nt: TGCAGCGTCGAGGCCGGGATTGAAGAAAAACTGTTTTTT; cdr3_aa: CSVEAGIEEKLFF; clone_size: many; j_call: TRBJ1-4; d_call: NA; v_call: TRBV29-1
cdr3_nt: TGTGCCAGCCACGCGGGAGACTACGAGCAGTACTTC; cdr3_aa: CASHAGDYEQYF; clone_size: many; j_call: TRBJ2-7; d_call: TRBD2; v_call: TRBV28
cdr3_nt: TGCGCCAGCAGCTTGGGTGGGGGGGTCAATCAGCCCCAGCATTTT; cdr3_aa: CASSLGGGVNQPQHF; clone_size: many; j_call: TRBJ1-5; d_call: NA; v_call: TRBV5-1
cdr3_nt: TGTGCCAGCAGCCAGTTGAGGGGGCGGAGGAACACTGAAGCTTTCTTT; cdr3_aa: CASSQLRGRRNTEAFF; clone_size: many; j_call: TRBJ1-1; d_call: TRBD1; v_call: TRBV3-1
cdr3_nt: TGTGCCAGCAGCTTGGGGGCCGACAATGAGCAGTTCTTC; cdr3_aa: CASSLGADNEQFF; clone_size: NA; j_call: TRBJ2-1; d_call: NA; v_call: TRBV7-9
cdr3_nt: TGCAGCGTTGAAGACCTCATTCAGGACAGTATCTACGACAATGAGCAGTTCTTC; cdr3_aa: CSVEDLIQDSIYDNEQFF; clone_size: many; j_call: TRBJ2-1; d_call: NA; v_call: TRBV29-1
cdr3_nt: TGCAGTGCTAGATCCGCGGGTCAAGAGACCCAGTACTTC; cdr3_aa: CSARSAGQETQYF; clone_size: many; j_call: TRBJ2-5; d_call: NA; v_call: TRBV20-1
cdr3_nt: TGCGCCAGCAGCTTACAGGGGACAGATACGCAGTATTTT; cdr3_aa: CASSLQGTDTQYF; clone_size: many; j_call: TRBJ2-3; d_call: TRBD1; v_call: TRBV5-1
cdr3_nt: TGTGCCAGCAGTCCCCTCAACTATGGCTACACCTTC; cdr3_aa: CASSPLNYGYTF; clone_size: many; j_call: TRBJ1-2; d_call: NA; v_call: TRBV12-3/TRBV12-4
cdr3_nt: TGTGCCAGCAGTTGGACTAGCGAAAACAATGAGCAGTTCTTC; cdr3_aa: CASSWTSENNEQFF; clone_size: many; j_call: TRBJ2-1; d_call: TRBD2; v_call: TRBV6-1
cdr3_nt: TGTGCCAGCAGTGATGAGAAAACGATCAGGAACACTGAAGCTTTCTTT; cdr3_aa: CASSDEKTIRNTEAFF; clone_size: NA; j_call: TRBJ1-1; d_call: NA; v_call: TRBV13
cdr3_nt: TGCGCCAGCAGCCAAGATTGGGGGAGTGGGAAAAAACTGTTTTTT; cdr3_aa: CASSQDWGSGKKLFF; clone_size: many; j_call: TRBJ1-4; d_call: NA; v_call: TRBV4-1
cdr3_nt: TGCGCCAGCAGCCAAGTAACTGATTACGAGCAGTACTTC; cdr3_aa: CASSQVTDYEQYF; clone_size: many; j_call: TRBJ2-7; d_call: NA; v_call: TRBV4-1
cdr3_nt: TGCGCCAGCAGCCGGGACTTCCCCGGGGATGGCTACACCTTC; cdr3_aa: CASSRDFPGDGYTF; clone_size: many; j_call: TRBJ1-2; d_call: NA; v_call: TRBV5-1
cdr3_nt: TGTGCCAGCAGATACAGGGCGTACACCGGGGAGCTGTTTTTT; cdr3_aa: CASRYRAYTGELFF; clone_size: many; j_call: TRBJ2-2; d_call: NA; v_call: TRBV2
cdr3_nt: TGCGCCAGCGGAGCCCAAGGGGGAGGCACAGATACGCAGTATTTT; cdr3_aa: CASGAQGGGTDTQYF; clone_size: many; j_call: TRBJ2-3; d_call: NA; v_call: TRBV5-1
cdr3_nt: TGTGCCAGCAGTTCGGGACAGACCTCGGCTAATGAAAAACTGTTTTTT; cdr3_aa: CASSSGQTSANEKLFF; clone_size: many; j_call: TRBJ1-4; d_call: TRBD1; v_call: TRBV12-3/TRBV12-4
cdr3_nt: TGCAGTGCTAGAGATCTTACAGGGAATAAAGCCAAAAACATTCAGTACTTC; cdr3_aa: CSARDLTGNKAKNIQYF; clone_size: NA; j_call: TRBJ2-4; d_call: NA; v_call: TRBV20-1
cdr3_nt: TGCAGTGCTATACAGGAACTCTATGGCTACACCTTC; cdr3_aa: CSAIQELYGYTF; clone_size: many; j_call: TRBJ1-2; d_call: NA; v_call: TRBV20-1
cdr3_nt: TGCGCCAGCAGCGGCCTAGCGGGAAACACCGGGGAGCTGTTTTTT; cdr3_aa: CASSGLAGNTGELFF; clone_size: many; j_call: TRBJ2-2; d_call: TRBD2; v_call: TRBV5-1
cdr3_nt: TGCAGTGCTAGAGTAGAATTAGCCAAAAACATTCAGTACTTC; cdr3_aa: CSARVELAKNIQYF; clone_size: many; j_call: TRBJ2-4; d_call: NA; v_call: TRBV20-1
cdr3_nt: TGTGCCAGCAGGAACCAAGCGGGAGGCACAGATACGCAGTATTTT; cdr3_aa: CASRNQAGGTDTQYF; clone_size: many; j_call: TRBJ2-3; d_call: TRBD2; v_call: TRBV4-2
cdr3_nt: TGTGCCAGCAGTTTAGTCAGGAACTATGGCTACACCTTC; cdr3_aa: CASSLVRNYGYTF; clone_size: many; j_call: TRBJ1-2; d_call: NA; v_call: TRBV12-3/TRBV12-4
cdr3_nt: TGTGCCATCAGTGAGTCCGTACAGCTTAATGAAAAACTGTTTTTT; cdr3_aa: CAISESVQLNEKLFF; clone_size: many; j_call: TRBJ1-4; d_call: NA; v_call: TRBV10-3
cdr3_nt: TGCGCCAGCAGCCAAGTTGCAGGTGGAGCCTACGAGCAGTACTTC; cdr3_aa: CASSQVAGGAYEQYF; clone_size: NA; j_call: TRBJ2-7; d_call: NA; v_call: TRBV4-1
cdr3_nt: TGTGCCAGCAGCCCCGGGACAGGGGGGCGGATGGAAGCTTTCTTT; cdr3_aa: CASSPGTGGRMEAFF; clone_size: many; j_call: TRBJ1-1; d_call: TRBD1; v_call: TRBV11-2
cdr3_nt: TGTGCCAGCAGCTCGCGTAAAGAGACCGGGGAGCTGTTTTTT; cdr3_aa: CASSSRKETGELFF; clone_size: many; j_call: TRBJ2-2; d_call: NA; v_call: TRBV7-9
cdr3_nt: TGTGCCAGCAGCCAAGTCGGGTCTAGGAACACTGAAGCTTTCTTT; cdr3_aa: CASSQVGSRNTEAFF; clone_size: many; j_call: TRBJ1-1; d_call: NA; v_call: TRBV3-1
cdr3_nt: TGCAGTGCTCGAAGAGGGTGGGTAGCGGGGCAAAATGAGCAGTTCTTC; cdr3_aa: CSARRGWVAGQNEQFF; clone_size: many; j_call: TRBJ2-1; d_call: TRBD2; v_call: TRBV20-1
cdr3_nt: TGTGCCAGCTCACCAAACAGGGGTTACGAGCAGTACTTC; cdr3_aa: CASSPNRGYEQYF; clone_size: many; j_call: TRBJ2-7; d_call: TRBD1; v_call: TRBV18
cdr3_nt: TGCAGCGGTGGACGACTGCTGGGCAATGAGCAGTTCTTC; cdr3_aa: CSGGRLLGNEQFF; clone_size: many; j_call: TRBJ2-1; d_call: NA; v_call: TRBV29-1
cdr3_nt: TGCAGTGCTACCGGACTAGGTTTTTTGCTAGCGGGGGGGCCTAAAGAGACCCAGTACTTC; cdr3_aa: CSATGLGFLLAGGPKETQYF; clone_size: many; j_call: TRBJ2-5; d_call: TRBD2; v_call: TRBV20-1
cdr3_nt: TGCAGTGCTGGCTCGACAGGGAACCCCACAGATACGCAGTATTTT; cdr3_aa: CSAGSTGNPTDTQYF; clone_size: many; j_call: TRBJ2-3; d_call: TRBD1; v_call: TRBV20-1
cdr3_nt: TGTGCCAGCAGCTTTGGGACAGGGGGCAATCAGCCCCAGCATTTT; cdr3_aa: CASSFGTGGNQPQHF; clone_size: many; j_call: TRBJ1-5; d_call: TRBD1; v_call: TRBV7-2